These 21 T cell receptor beta chains were sequenced from one sample in a study of T cells in Graves' hyperthyroidism and ophthalmopathy. Amplification yielded TCR beta CDR3 regions, with RNA transcripts as the source. First-round RT-PCR targeting the TCR CDR3 was performed with the HTBI primer set. TCRdb reprocessed the multiplex PCR reads via MiXCR and lists one record per CDR3 protein. The table includes fewer than 550,000 distinct CDR3 sequences, approximately 24% detected once. The sample comprised blood. The receptors shown here come from a woman aged 25-40 years with Graves' ophthalmopathy.

The J gene is TRBJ2-5, the V gene TRBV20-1, with 10 bases lining up with TRBD2. CDR1 DFQATT and CDR2 SNEGSKA come from the germline V gene (reference sequence). CDR3 length: 16 residues. J lost 6 bases, V lost 0 bases, and 10 bases had no gene match. The CDR3 DNA reads as TGCAGTGCTAGAGATGTTGGAGTAGCGGGGGGCAAGACCCAGTACTTC. Residues: CSARDVGVAGGKTQYF.

This clonotype has only a few counts. This chain connects TRBV5-1 to TRBJ2-2, with TRBD1 matching over 10 bases. Germline assignment: CDR1 SGHRS and CDR2 YFSETQ. The trim removed 4 bases at V and 7 bases at J, leaving 4 bases unmatched. The CDR3 contains 14 residues. The CDR3 DNA reads TGCGCCAGCAGCGTGGACAGGGGGGACGGGGAGCTGTTTTTT. Encoded protein: CASSVDRGDGELFF.

The chain uses TRBV28 and TRBJ1-2; D is possibly TRBD1 (5 bases). The germline V gene encodes CDR1 MDHEN and CDR2 SYDVKM. This CDR3 spans 14 amino acids. The ends were cut back, 7 bases at V and 0 bases at J, with 12 bases in the middle. The CDR3 protein is CASKGQISNYGYTF. The CDR3 nucleotides read TGTGCCAGCAAGGGGCAGATATCTAACTATGGCTACACCTTC.

There are a few counts of this clonotype. The chain carries TRBV12-3 or TRBV12-4 and TRBJ1-1; a weak D match, TRBD1 (5 bases). This CDR3 is built from 14 residues. V was clipped by 6 bases and J by 1 base, with 12 bases between them. The CDR3 spells CASRPGPANTEAFF. CDR3 coding DNA: TGTGCCAGCAGACCGGGGCCAGCGAACACTGAAGCTTTCTTT.

The chain has TRBV6-4 and TRBJ1-1, with 7 bases fitting TRBD1. After removal of 2 bases from V and 1 base from J, the junction contained 19 bases not matched to a gene. The CDR3 extends over 20 amino acids. Germline V gene sequence: CDR1 MRHNA, CDR2 SNTAGT. CDR3 nucleotides: TGTGCCAGCAGTGACGAGACAGGGACCGACATGAAACGAGGGAACACTGAAGCTTTCTTT. Amino acid sequence: CASSDETGTDMKRGNTEAFF.

This clonotype was seen only once. V and J are TRBV6-2 or TRBV6-3 and TRBJ2-7; possibly TRBD2 for D (5 bases). The CDR3 is 14 residues long. Trimming removed 6 bases at V and 4 bases at J, with 16 bases between. Germline V gives CDR1 MNHEY, CDR2 SVGEGT. CDR3 sequence reads: CASRSSGPAYEQYF. The CDR3 coding sequence is TGTGCCAGCAGATCCAGCGGTCCAGCATACGAGCAGTACTTC.

The chain carries TRBV7-3 and TRBJ2-3, with a possible D match to TRBD1 (6 bases). This CDR3 contains 14 residues. V lost 1 base, J lost 4 bases, and 9 bases lay in between. From germline, CDR1 is SGHTA and CDR2 FQGTGA. CDR3 nucleotide sequence: TGTGCCAGCAGCTTAAACGCAGGGGCAGATACGCAGTATTTT. Its translation is CASSLNAGADTQYF.

The chain is built from TRBV30 and TRBJ1-5, with no clear D. Germline CDR1 is GTSNPN and CDR2 is SVGIG (reference sequence). CDR3 length: 20 amino acids. V gave up 2 bases and J gave up 0 bases, with 26 bases separating them. Here the CDR3 reads CAWSLGLRIGRRDSNQPQHF. In nucleotides, the CDR3 is TGTGCCTGGAGTCTCGGGCTTCGGATTGGACGAAGGGATAGCAATCAGCCCCAGCATTTT.

The chain carries TRBV28 and TRBJ2-7; tentative D call: TRBD1 (6 bases). V was clipped by 5 bases and J by 3 bases, with 17 bases between them. CDR3 length equals 15 residues. Germline V gene data show CDR1 as MDHEN and CDR2 as SYDVKM. The CDR3 DNA is TGTGCCAGCAGTCGGTCGGGACACGGGATCTACGAGCAGTACTTC. Translating it yields CASSRSGHGIYEQYF.

This clonotype was detected many times. V gene TRBV12-3 or TRBV12-4 combines with J gene TRBJ1-1; D unclear. This CDR3 comprises 13 residues. V was clipped by 3 bases and J by 7 bases, with 12 bases between them. This CDR3 is CASSFLRELEAFF. In DNA form, the CDR3 reads TGTGCCAGCAGTTTCTTGAGGGAACTTGAAGCTTTCTTT.

The CDR3 DNA sequence: TGTGCCAGCAGTTGGGGTAGGGATCAGCCCCAGCATTTT. Residues: CASSWGRDQPQHF. The chain combines TRBV12-3 or TRBV12-4 with TRBJ1-5, with no clear D. V shed 4 bases and J shed 5 bases, with 9 bases lying between them. This CDR3 spans 13 amino acids.

The rearrangement joins TRBV27 to TRBJ1-1; a possible D gene is TRBD1 (6 bases). Trimming shortened V by 8 bases and J by 3 bases, and 10 bases separated the two germline ends. Germline V gives CDR1 MNHEY, CDR2 SMNVEV (reference sequence). The CDR3 is made up of 12 amino acids. The CDR3 is CASLQGHTEAFF. In nucleotides, the CDR3 is TGTGCCAGCCTGCAGGGGCACACTGAAGCTTTCTTT.

CDR3 in DNA: TGTGCCAGCACCCAAAATCGGGACAGGGTAATCCACGAGCAGTACTTC. Translation: CASTQNRDRVIHEQYF. The chain links TRBV6-1 to TRBJ2-7; 9 bases fit TRBD1. The CDR3 runs 16 residues. V was clipped by 7 bases and J by 5 bases; unmatched bases: 15. Looked up from germline, CDR1 is MNHNS and CDR2 is SASEGT.

In the case of this clonotype: A read error may produce the germline difference seen at one junction end. The V gene is TRBV25-1, the J gene TRBJ2-5, with D perhaps being TRBD1 or TRBD2 (6 bases each). This CDR3 has 13 residues. CDR1 and CDR2 (germline): MGHDK, SYGVNS. For the CDR3, the DNA is TGTGTCAGCAGTGATCGGGGGCGGGAGACCCAGTACTTC. It codes for CVSSDRGRETQYF. The variable domain in full, with the rest retrieved from reference TRBV25-1 and TRBJ2-5, is EADIYQTPRYLVIGTGKKITLECSQTMGHDKMYWYQQDPGMELHLIHYSYGVNSTEKGDLSSESTVSRIRTEHFPLTLESARPSHTSQYLCVSSDRGRETQYFGPGTRLLVL.

J is TRBJ2-6 and V is TRBV5-1, with D possibly called TRBD1 or TRBD2 (5 bases each). The V gene's germline CDR1 is SGHRS and CDR2 YFSETQ. The CDR3 consists of 13 residues. The ends were cut back, 5 bases at V and 2 bases at J, with 5 bases in the middle. CDR3: CASRGAGANVLTF. CDR3 nucleotides: TGCGCCAGCAGGGGGGCTGGGGCCAACGTCCTGACTTTC.

In this sample, this clonotype turned up many times. This sequence joins TRBV29-1 and TRBJ1-1, with 9 nucleotides matching TRBD1. The CDR3 sequence is 13 residues long. CDR1 and CDR2 from the germline V gene are SQVTM and ANQGSEA. CDR3: CRAGGTGWTEAFF. The CDR3 DNA is TGCAGGGCCGGTGGGACAGGGTGGACTGAAGCTTTCTTT.

This clonotype came up many times. The chain recombines TRBV28 with TRBJ2-5; 11 nucleotides match TRBD1. Germline-derived CDR1 and CDR2 are MDHEN and SYDVKM. After removal of 6 bases from V and 4 bases from J, the junction contained 7 bases not matched to a gene. The CDR3 spans 15 residues. The chain's CDR3 is CASSASGTGGETQYF. CDR3 nucleotide sequence: TGTGCCAGCAGCGCCTCCGGGACAGGGGGAGAGACCCAGTACTTC.

This clonotype was seen a handful of times. J is TRBJ1-2 and V is TRBV14; TRBD1 might be the D (6 bases). Germline assignment: CDR1 SGHDN and CDR2 FVKESK. V shed 1 base and J shed 4 bases, with 19 bases lying between them. CDR3 length: 17 residues. The CDR3 loop reads CASSQAGSGALLYGYTF. CDR3 coding DNA: TGTGCCAGCAGCCAAGCGGGGTCGGGGGCTCTCCTCTATGGCTACACCTTC.

V is TRBV19 and J is TRBJ2-5, with 8 bases fitting TRBD1. CDR3 length: 13 residues. The V and J ends lost 6 bases and 5 bases, in that order; junction bases with no gene match: 5. Looked up from germline, CDR1 is LNHDA and CDR2 is SQIVND (reference sequence). The CDR3 region is CASSRQGMETQYF. CDR3 coding DNA: TGTGCCAGTAGCAGACAGGGGATGGAGACCCAGTACTTC.

This clonotype was observed at least ten times. V is TRBV9 and J is TRBJ1-2; 7 bases align to TRBD1. V lost 5 bases and J lost 4; bases outside the gene matches: 8. The CDR3 is made up of 14 amino acids. Germline V lookup: CDR1 SGDLS, CDR2 YYNGEE. In DNA form, the CDR3 reads TGTGCCAGCAGGGGACAGCAAACATCCTATGGCTACACCTTC. It encodes CASRGQQTSYGYTF.

This clonotype was seen only a few times. The chain uses TRBV25-1 and TRBJ1-2; 10 bases fit TRBD1. The V gene end was trimmed by 4 bases and the J gene end by 4 bases; junction bases not matched to a gene: 12. CDR1 and CDR2 (germline): MGHDK, SYGVNS. CDR3 size: 17 residues. This chain's CDR3 is CASSASRDRGRTYGYTF. The DNA for the CDR3 is TGTGCCAGCAGTGCTAGTAGGGACAGGGGAAGGACCTATGGCTACACCTTC.